The clone carrying this T cell receptor (beta chain) was counted a few times. The data were obtained in a study of T cells in Graves' hyperthyroidism and ophthalmopathy. The hyperthyroidism was newly diagnosed and had lasted under 2 months; the patients were aged 18 to 65. Clinical symptoms, serum thyroxine and TRAb, thyroid ultrasound and orbital computed tomography were used for the diagnoses. TCR beta CDR3 regions were amplified from RNA. TCR CDR3 regions were first amplified by RT-PCR with HTBI primers. MiXCR, run by TCRdb on the multiplex PCR reads, gives a single entry per CDR3 protein. The table records more than 500,000 distinct CDR3 sequences, around 16% of them present only once. The ends were cut back, 4 bases at V and 11 bases at J, with 18 bases in the middle. The germline gives CDR1 MGHDK, CDR2 SYGVNS. There are 15 residues in the CDR3.

V is TRBV25-1 and J is TRBJ1-6; D not certain. This TCR was sampled from a woman younger than 45 with Graves' hyperthyroidism. The sequencing sample was made of blood. CDR3 amino acids: CASSGPGWSGAPLHF. CDR3 sequence (DNA): TGTGCCAGCAGTGGCCCGGGTTGGTCCGGGGCACCCCTCCACTTT.